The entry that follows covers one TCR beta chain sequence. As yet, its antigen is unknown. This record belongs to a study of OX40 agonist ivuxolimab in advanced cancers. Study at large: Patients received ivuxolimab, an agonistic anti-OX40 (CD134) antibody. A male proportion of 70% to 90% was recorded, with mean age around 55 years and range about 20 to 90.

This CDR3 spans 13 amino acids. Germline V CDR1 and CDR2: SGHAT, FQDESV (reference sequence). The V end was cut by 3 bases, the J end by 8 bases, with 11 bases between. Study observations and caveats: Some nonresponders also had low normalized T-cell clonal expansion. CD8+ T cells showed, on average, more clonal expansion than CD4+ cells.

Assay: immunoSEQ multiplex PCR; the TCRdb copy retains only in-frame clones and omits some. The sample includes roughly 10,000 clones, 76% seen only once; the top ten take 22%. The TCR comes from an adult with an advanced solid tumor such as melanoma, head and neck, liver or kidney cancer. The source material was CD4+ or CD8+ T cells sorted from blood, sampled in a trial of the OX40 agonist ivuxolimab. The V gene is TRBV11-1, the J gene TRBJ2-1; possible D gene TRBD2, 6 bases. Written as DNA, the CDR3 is TGTGCCAGCAGCTTGGAGGGTGGGGATGAGCAGTTCTTC. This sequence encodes CASSLEGGDEQFF.